This TCR beta chain was sequenced during a study of blood T cell repertoires in COVID-19 (dated by TCRdb to the early 2020s). In the study overall: Samples covering the acute and convalescent phases of COVID-19 were provided by collaborators in the United States, Italy and Spain. The dataset comprised deeply sampled blood TCRbeta repertoires from subjects exposed to, actively infected with, or recovered from COVID-19. Samples were obtained from the ongoing ImmuneRACE study (first 160 participants) and from over 1,000 subjects provided by 6 global collaborators. The sample metadata nearly always contained a de-identified subject ID, COVID-19 status, age in years and sex. Where available, HLA class I and class II types were obtained from metadata supplied by the sample provider rather than from assay-based typing. The material from the prospective study consisted of cDNA or gDNA derived from T cells, B-cell-depleted T cells, or PBMCs. A freely available public database, intended as a resource for researchers studying the immune response to SARS-CoV-2, is where the repertoires were released. Summary of the overall study and its limitations: The amount of clinical and demographic metadata varied by source and participant and was provided uncurated.

At one collaborating source in Seattle, patients were enrolled during active infection and were followed longitudinally through the course of disease. Collaborating institutions collected whole blood in K2EDTA tubes following their own protocols. Collaborator samples were shipped for TCRbeta analysis as frozen whole blood, isolated PBMCs, or DNA extracted from either sample type. This clone was observed a handful of times. Its antigen has not been determined. One base away there is no much larger clone; base qualities are not given. From the cysteine up to the phenylalanine, the CDR3 has a length of 13 residues. Left in the record is the CDR3 DNA by itself, 39 bases read in frame from the first base. For CDR1 and CDR2, the germline V gene lists SQVTM and ANQGSEA. At the junction V is shortened by 4 bases and J by 5 bases, with 12 bases in between. TCRbeta CDR3 regions were amplified from genomic DNA by means of the immunoSEQ Assay, a bias-controlled multiplex PCR. Per the authors' processing: The number of nucleated cells in each sample was estimated from the amplification of reference gene primers within the assay. To quantify the absolute abundance of each unique TCRbeta CDR3 rearrangement, sequence reads were collapsed and filtered. For each sample, productive Simpson clonality was calculated as the square root of Simpson's diversity index across productive rearrangements. What TCRdb holds here is the immuneACCESS table cut down to in-frame rearrangements. Part of the clones is not present; checked against another copy, under half of the missing clones reflect an unresolved V gene, and the others are unexplained. V, J and clone size were drawn from that table, and D and trimming were deduced from the DNA. The sample records about 360,000 clones, about 88% of which are singletons. About 7.6% of the sample belongs to the ten largest clones.

The V and J genes are TRBV29-1 and TRBJ1-5; TRBD1 could be the D gene, as 5 bases match. The sample consisted of peripheral blood. The TCR sequence derives from a woman aged 55-70 years with COVID-19, enrolled during active disease. DNA sequence: TGCAGCGTTGTAACTGGGGCGTATCAGCCCCAGCATTTT. The resulting protein is CSVVTGAYQPQHF. This CDR3, with the reference TRBV29-1 and TRBJ1-5 proteins standing in past its ends, gives the full variable domain SAVISQKPSRDICQRGTSLTIQCQVDSQVTMMFWYRQQPGQSLTLIATANQGSEATYESGFVIDKFPISRPNLTFSTLTVSNMSPEDSSIYLCSVVTGAYQPQHFGDGTRLSIL.